Sequencing of this T cell receptor beta chain was carried out in a study of regulatory and conventional T cells in RAG deficiency (dated by TCRdb to 2015 to 2018). A note on the overall study: The study used high-throughput TCR beta sequencing to compare repertoire diversity and composition of Treg, conventional CD4+ and CD8+ T cells between RAG-deficient patients and healthy controls. The research as a whole found: In Omenn syndrome patients, sorted CD25-high CD127-low cells may represent peripherally activated cells rather than bona fide Treg cells. Compared with controls, Omenn syndrome and CID/AS patients had roughly 100-fold fewer unique TCR beta sequences in Treg cells, but only approximately 10-fold fewer in the other subsets. Some T-cell subset analyses were not performed for some subjects. Shorter CDR3 lengths were found in all patient T-cell subsets, and >85% Treg-Tconv repertoire overlap at nucleotide and amino acid level was observed in Omenn syndrome patients. RAG-deficient patients showed markedly lower Shannon entropy and higher Simpson indices than control T-cell subpopulations.

To prepare the library, the immunoSEQ multiplex PCR assay was applied. Genomic DNA from the sorted T-cell subsets was used to amplify rearranged TCR beta chain products, which were then sequenced. As for how the authors treated the data: Repertoire diversity of productive TCR beta rearrangements was quantified using Shannon entropy and Simpson indices. Clonal expansion was assessed by the summed frequency of the 100 most abundant productive TCR beta clonotypes among total reads. The TRB repertoires were scored with a self-reactivity index built on which amino acids appear at CDR3beta positions 6 and 7. Two-way ANOVA was applied to the repertoire analyses, whereas Student t or Mann-Whitney tests were applied to the flow cytometric analyses. The source is immuneACCESS, and TCRdb retained only in-frame sequences with V and J called. Part of the clones is not carried over; for the studies checked, unresolved V genes explain less than half of this, and the remainder is unexplained. V and J calls and clone size are as listed in that table; D and trimming were resolved from the DNA. The sample table shows 30,000 to 35,000 clones, and 76% are seen once. The ten most abundant clones make up about 3.4% of the sample.

Remarks on this clone: Its specific antigen is unknown. Per-nucleotide qualities are absent, and no much larger clonotype sits a single base away.

Before genomic DNA was extracted, conventional CD4+ T cells were isolated from blood as CD25-low CD127-high cells. Repertoire analyses used fewer than 10 healthy control donors as the comparison group. Taken from the germline V gene, the CDR1 and CDR2 loops are SGHAT and FQNNGV. V trim: 3 bases; J trim: 6 bases; unmatched bases: 6. From cysteine to phenylalanine, the CDR3 is 14 amino acids long. Of the read, only the CDR3 DNA is kept; its 42 bases are in frame from base 1. A further study also used this sample, focusing on regulatory T cells. As that second study puts it: For the multiplex PCR, 52 forward TRBV primers and 13 reverse TRBJ primers were used, and amplification bias was corrected with both assay-based and computational methods. Patient repertoires showed restricted unique TRB V-J pairs and skewed V and J gene usage, most marked in regulatory T cells. The study compared T-cell receptor beta repertoires of sorted regulatory, conventional CD4+ and CD8+ T cells between CD3G-deficient patients and healthy controls. Ficoll density separation was used to isolate peripheral blood mononuclear cells. Rearranged TRB loci were amplified from genomic DNA by multiplex PCR within the immunoSEQ assay. TRB amplicons were sequenced on an Illumina HiSeq platform. Raw sequences were error-filtered and aligned to reference gene sequences by custom algorithms and were subsequently analyzed with the immunoSEQ online tools. Frequencies of productive and nonproductive TRB rearrangements were evaluated among both unique and total sequences. Group comparisons used t tests, Mann-Whitney tests or two-way ANOVA run in Prism software.

Recombination joined TRBV11-2 with TRBJ1-1; 8 nucleotides in the junction match TRBD1. The sample consisted of CD4+ effector T cells sorted from blood. This TCR was recovered from a human donor in good health. CDR3 reads: CASSLGQGASEAFF. The DNA reads TGTGCCAGCAGCTTGGGGCAGGGGGCATCTGAAGCTTTCTTT.